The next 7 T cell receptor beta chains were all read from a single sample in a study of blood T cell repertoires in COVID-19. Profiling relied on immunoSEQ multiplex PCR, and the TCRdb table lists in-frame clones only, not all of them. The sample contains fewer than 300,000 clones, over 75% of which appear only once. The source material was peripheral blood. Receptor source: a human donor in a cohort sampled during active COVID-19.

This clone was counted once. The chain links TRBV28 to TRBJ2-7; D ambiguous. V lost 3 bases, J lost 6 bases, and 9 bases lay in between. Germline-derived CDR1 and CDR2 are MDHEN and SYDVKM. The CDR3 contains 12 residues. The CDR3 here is CASSFLGSEQYF. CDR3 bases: TGTGCCAGCAGTTTTCTAGGTTCCGAGCAGTACTTC.

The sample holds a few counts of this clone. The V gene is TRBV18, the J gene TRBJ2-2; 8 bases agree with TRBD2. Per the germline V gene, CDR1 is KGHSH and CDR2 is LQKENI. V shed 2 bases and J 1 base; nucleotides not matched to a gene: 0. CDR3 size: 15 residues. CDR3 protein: CASSPTSGNTGELFF. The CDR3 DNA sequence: TGTGCCAGCTCACCAACTAGCGGGAACACCGGGGAGCTGTTTTTT.

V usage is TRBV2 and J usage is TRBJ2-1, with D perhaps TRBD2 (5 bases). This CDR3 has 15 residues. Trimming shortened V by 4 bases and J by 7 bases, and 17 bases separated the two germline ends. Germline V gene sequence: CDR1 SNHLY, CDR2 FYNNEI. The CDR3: CASSGSGTRKNEQFF. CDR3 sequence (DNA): TGTGCCAGCAGTGGAAGCGGTACCCGTAAAAATGAGCAGTTCTTC.

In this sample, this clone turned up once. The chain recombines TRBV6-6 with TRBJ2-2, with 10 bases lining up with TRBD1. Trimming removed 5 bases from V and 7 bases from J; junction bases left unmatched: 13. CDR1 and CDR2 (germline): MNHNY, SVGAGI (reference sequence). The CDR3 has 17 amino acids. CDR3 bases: TGTGCCAGCAGTCGACAGGGGGCGCCGAAATTGCACGGGGAGCTGTTTTTT. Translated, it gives CASSRQGAPKLHGELFF.

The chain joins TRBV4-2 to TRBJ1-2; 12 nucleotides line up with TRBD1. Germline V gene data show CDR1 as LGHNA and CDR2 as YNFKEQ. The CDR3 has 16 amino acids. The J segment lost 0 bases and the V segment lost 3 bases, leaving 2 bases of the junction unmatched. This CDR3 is CASSQGQGAPNYGYTF. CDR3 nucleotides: TGTGCCAGCAGCCAGGGACAGGGGGCGCCTAACTATGGCTACACCTTC.

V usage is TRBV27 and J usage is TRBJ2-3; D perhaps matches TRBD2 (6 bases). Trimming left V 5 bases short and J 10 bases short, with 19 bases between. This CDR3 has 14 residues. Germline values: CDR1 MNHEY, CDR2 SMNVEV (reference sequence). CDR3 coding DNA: TGTGCCAGCAGTCGGCTCTCTAGCGTCAATCCGCAGTATTTT. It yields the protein CASSRLSSVNPQYF.

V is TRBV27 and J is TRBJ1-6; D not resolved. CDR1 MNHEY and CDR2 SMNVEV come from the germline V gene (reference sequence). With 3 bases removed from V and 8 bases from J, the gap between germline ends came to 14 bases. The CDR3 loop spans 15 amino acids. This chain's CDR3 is CASSFDEREYSPLHF. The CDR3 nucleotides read TGTGCCAGCAGTTTTGACGAGAGGGAATATTCACCCCTCCACTTT.